The TCR beta chain described here comes from a study of identical twins. Study-wide results and limits: There was an excess of low generation probability in the out-of-frame alpha sequences that twins shared.

With template switching, a universal primer site was added, and the cDNA carried unique molecular identifiers. TCRdb ran MiXCR on the 5' RACE reads and lists one entry per CDR3 protein. The profile covers 700,000 to 950,000 distinct CDR3 sequences, with over 9% appearing a single time and about 1.5% taken by the ten largest. Details on this clonotype: The antigen is unknown.

The V and J ends lost 3 bases and 2 bases respectively, with 18 bases between them. CDR3 size: 17 residues. Another study also made use of these data, one on yellow fever vaccine responses in identical twins. As reported in that work: Vaccine T cell responses of twins reportedly seemed partly convergent and partly personalized.

The specimen sequenced was PBMCs. The V call is TRBV12-3 or TRBV12-4, the J call TRBJ2-3, with D maybe TRBD1 (5 bases). This clonotype was sampled from a woman under 30 in good health. CDR3 sequence (DNA): TGTGCCAGCAGTTTCATCCCGAGGACAAGAATCACAGATACGCAGTATTTT. Protein: CASSFIPRTRITDTQYF.